This T cell receptor (beta chain) was obtained from a study of blood T cells in healthy people across ages. The table lists this clonotype with a few counts. What it recognizes is unknown. The CDR3 sequence is 18 residues long. Germline-derived CDR1 and CDR2 are SGHKS and YYEKEE (reference sequence). V dropped 0 bases and J dropped 3 bases, with 16 bases sitting between them. Study observations and caveats: Naive T cell percentage showed a strong correlation with the diversity of TCR beta.

The individuals who served as donors were healthy Caucasians living in Russia, aged roughly 6 to 95. A second roughly 7 to 12 cycle PCR used barcoded and J-beta primers. TCRdb ran MiXCR on the 5' RACE reads and lists one entry per CDR3 protein. The table shows fewer than 2,000,000 distinct CDR3 sequences, with about 39% occurring only once. The clonotype originates from a human donor in good health. The source material was blood. V and J are TRBV5-5 and TRBJ1-6; D call uncertain. The CDR3 loop reads CASSLEGPRRNYNSPLHF. CDR3 nucleotides: TGTGCCAGCAGCTTGGAGGGCCCCCGACGGAACTATAATTCACCCCTCCACTTT.